The 18 T cell receptor beta chains given below trace back to one sample, sequenced in a study of blood T cell repertoires in COVID-19. The assay was immunoSEQ multiplex PCR, and TCRdb's table has in-frame clones only and misses some. The repertoire holds over 200,000 clones, with nearly 90% as singletons. The sample consisted of peripheral blood. The receptors here all came from a woman between 18 and 29 years old who had recovered from COVID-19.

The rearrangement uses TRBV7-3 and TRBJ2-3; 9 bases map to TRBD1. This CDR3 is built from 15 residues. Germline assignment: CDR1 SGHTA and CDR2 FQGTGA. The trim removed 5 bases at V and 1 base at J, leaving 4 bases unmatched. This CDR3 reads CASSPRTGGTDTQYF. The CDR3 bases are TGTGCCAGCAGCCCCCGGACAGGGGGCACAGATACGCAGTATTTT.

This clone was counted only a few times. The chain carries TRBV25-1 and TRBJ2-7; 15 nucleotides agree with TRBD2. Germline CDR1 and CDR2: MGHDK and SYGVNS. V lost 2 bases to trimming and J lost 5 bases; unmatched junction nucleotides: 4. This CDR3 is built from 16 residues. The CDR3 loop is CASSEGLAGGPNEQYF. Here the CDR3 DNA reads TGTGCCAGCAGTGAAGGACTAGCGGGAGGGCCTAACGAGCAGTACTTC.

J is TRBJ1-3 and V is TRBV19; tentatively, D is TRBD1 (5 bases). This CDR3 region has 15 residues. CDR1 and CDR2 from the germline V gene are LNHDA and SQIVND (reference sequence). The V and J ends lost 3 bases and 0 bases respectively, with 9 bases between them. The CDR3 sequence: CASSILDISGNTIYF. CDR3 coding DNA: TGTGCCAGTAGTATCTTGGACATCTCTGGAAACACCATATATTTT.

In DNA form, the CDR3 reads TGTGCCAGCAGCTTGCGGGACAGGCAAAATTCACCCCTCCACTTT. Its protein is CASSLRDRQNSPLHF. The gene calls are TRBV5-6 and TRBJ1-6; 8 nucleotides align to TRBD1. The trim removed 1 base at V and 7 bases at J, leaving 4 bases unmatched. This CDR3 spans 15 amino acids. Germline CDR1 SGHDT, CDR2 YYEEEE.

This clone was observed once. The genes are TRBV4-3 and TRBJ2-3, with 10 nucleotides matching TRBD2. This CDR3 region has 17 residues. Germline lookup yields CDR1 LGHNA and CDR2 YSLEER. The V gene end was trimmed by 1 base and the J gene end by 1 base; junction bases not matched to a gene: 5. The DNA for the CDR3 is TGCGCCAGCAGCCAAGTACTAGCGGGAATCGGCACAGATACGCAGTATTTT. Encoded protein: CASSQVLAGIGTDTQYF.

The chain uses TRBV24-1 and TRBJ2-6; D remains unclear. This CDR3 region has 13 residues. The V and J ends lost 7 bases and 0 bases respectively, with 3 bases between them. CDR1 KGHDR and CDR2 SFDVKD come from the germline V gene. DNA of the CDR3: TGTGCCACCAGAGCCTCTGGGGCCAACGTCCTGACTTTC. Translation: CATRASGANVLTF.

This clone was picked up one time. The chain couples TRBV4-1 to TRBJ2-5, with D tentatively TRBD2 (5 bases). Germline V gene sequence: CDR1 MGHRA, CDR2 YSYEKL. The CDR3 spans 13 residues. V lost 3 bases and J lost 5, with 10 bases in between. The CDR3 DNA reads TGCGCCAGCAGCCAGGAAGCGGTGGAGACCCAGTACTTC. Protein product: CASSQEAVETQYF.

This clone was detected only once. The V gene is TRBV19, the J gene TRBJ2-3; TRBD2 agrees at 12 bases. The V segment lost 6 bases and the J segment 4 bases; nucleotides outside the gene matches: 11. The CDR3 length is 17 residues. The germline V gene encodes CDR1 LNHDA and CDR2 SQIVND (reference sequence). CDR3 DNA sequence: TGTGCCAGTAGCGAAAAGCGGCTAGCGGGAGGGCCAGATACGCAGTATTTT. Residues: CASSEKRLAGGPDTQYF. Complete variable domain (other parts from reference TRBV19 and TRBJ2-3): DGGITQSPKYLFRKEGQNVTLSCEQNLNHDAMYWYRQDPGQGLRLIYYSQIVNDFQKGDIAEGYSVSREKKESFPLTVTSAQKNPTAFYLCASSEKRLAGGPDTQYFGPGTRLTVL.

This clone appeared once. The chain uses TRBV14 and TRBJ2-1; the match to TRBD2 covers 10 bases. CDR1 is SGHDN and CDR2 is FVKESK in the germline V gene. V lost 3 bases to trimming and J lost 10 bases; unmatched junction nucleotides: 12. This CDR3 is built from 16 residues. CDR3 region: CASSHLAGVSLGEQFF. The CDR3 DNA reads as TGTGCCAGCAGCCACCTAGCGGGAGTTTCGTTGGGGGAGCAGTTCTTC.

The chain joins TRBV9 to TRBJ2-1; TRBD2 aligns across 7 bases. CDR1 and CDR2 from the germline V gene are SGDLS and YYNGEE. The junction had 8 bases not matched to a gene; V was cut back by 0 bases and J by 8 bases. The CDR3 runs 15 residues. CDR3 coding DNA: TGTGCCAGCAGCGTAGCTCGGGCCCGGGGGGATGAGCAGTTCTTC. Residues: CASSVARARGDEQFF.

The chain joins TRBV4-3 to TRBJ2-2, with 8 positions matching TRBD1. The CDR3 has 18 residues. Germline trimming cut 0 bases from V and 5 bases from J; bases unmatched to any gene: 11. Germline CDR1 LGHNA, CDR2 YSLEER. The CDR3 sequence is CASSQDLIRGRTTGELFF. The CDR3 region has the DNA TGCGCCAGCAGCCAAGATCTTATCAGGGGGCGGACGACCGGGGAGCTGTTTTTT.

The rearrangement links TRBV7-8 to TRBJ1-5; the match to TRBD1 covers 7 bases. Germline V CDR1 and CDR2: SGHVS, FQNEAQ. The CDR3 runs to 17 residues. Trimming removed 4 bases from V and 0 bases from J; junction bases left unmatched: 9. CDR3 residues: CASSSILQGNSNQPQHF. In nucleotides, the CDR3 is TGTGCCAGCAGCTCGATTCTACAGGGGAATAGCAATCAGCCCCAGCATTTT.

The chain carries TRBV7-3 and TRBJ1-1, with a possible D match to TRBD1 (6 bases). Germline CDR1 and CDR2: SGHTA and FQGTGA. CDR3 length: 14 amino acids. The germline V and J ends were trimmed by 2 bases and 6 bases, with 13 bases remaining between them. The CDR3 bases are TGTGCCAGCAGCTTAGCCAGGGGAGTGCCTGAAGCTTTCTTT. Its protein product is CASSLARGVPEAFF. The full variable domain, in which reference TRBV7-3 and TRBJ1-1 provide the parts outside the CDR3, is GAGVSQTPSNKVTEKGKYVELRCDPISGHTALYWYRQSLGQGPEFLIYFQGTGAADDSGLPNDRFFAVRPEGSVSTLKIQRTERGDSAVYLCASSLARGVPEAFFGQGTRLTVV.

V gene TRBV6-1 combines with J gene TRBJ2-7; D not certain. Germline assignment: CDR1 MNHNS and CDR2 SASEGT. V was clipped by 1 base and J by 6 bases, with 4 bases between them. The CDR3 is 11 amino acids. The CDR3 here is CASSEVVEQYF. CDR3 DNA sequence: TGTGCCAGCAGTGAAGTAGTCGAGCAGTACTTC.

This chain connects TRBV11-3 to TRBJ2-1, with 10 bases matching TRBD2. V lost 3 bases and J lost 4; bases outside the gene matches: 9. CDR1 and CDR2 (germline): SGHNT, YENEEA. The CDR3 sequence is 17 residues long. The CDR3 DNA follows: TGTGCCAGCAGCTTCCGCCCTAGCGGGAGTGGGTACAATGAGCAGTTCTTC. The encoded protein is CASSFRPSGSGYNEQFF.

This clone was observed a single time. The chain employs TRBV9 and TRBJ2-2; weak D call: TRBD2 (6 bases). CDR3 length equals 14 residues. Germline V gives CDR1 SGDLS, CDR2 YYNGEE. The ends were cut back, 4 bases at V and 6 bases at J, with 13 bases in the middle. The CDR3 DNA follows: TGTGCCAGCAGCCCTCGGAGGGGTGCCGGGGAGCTGTTTTTT. Its translation is CASSPRRGAGELFF.

This clone was seen a single time. V and J are TRBV5-1 and TRBJ2-3; possible D gene TRBD1, 6 bases. The CDR3 contains 15 residues. The germline gives CDR1 SGHRS, CDR2 YFSETQ. Trimming took 2 bases from V and 4 from J, leaving 14 bases between them. The CDR3, as DNA: TGCGCCAGCAGCTTCGGACAGACGGGGCCAGATACGCAGTATTTT. Translation: CASSFGQTGPDTQYF.

This chain connects TRBV7-3 to TRBJ2-1; TRBD2 agrees at 7 bases. This CDR3 region has 15 residues. Germline lookup yields CDR1 SGHTA and CDR2 FQGTGA. Germline trimming cut 5 bases from V and 4 bases from J; bases unmatched to any gene: 8. The CDR3 reads CASSLTAGVYNEQFF. The CDR3 bases are TGTGCCAGCAGCCTGACGGCGGGAGTGTACAATGAGCAGTTCTTC.